The TCR beta chain described here comes from a study of Tregs in tolerant kidney transplant recipients (dated 2019 in TCRdb). About the investigation overall: Before combined kidney and bone marrow transplantation, this study identified donor-specific regulatory T cells using TCRbeta sequencing and then followed those same cells after transplant. The research as a whole found: Because the PCR primers were changed over time for some patients, nucleotide-level comparison could not be performed across the samples from those patients. Because only a small number of patients were included, the study had limitations, and the results will need to be validated in larger populations as well as under other immunosuppression protocols. In tolerant patients, the expansion of donor-specific Tregs was greater than global Treg expansion, suggesting that the expansion was antigen-driven rather than nonspecific. The most biologically relevant and donor-specific TCRbeta repertoire appeared to be identified by expanding Tregs with activated donor B cells. Biological reproducibility was not examined directly, but technical replication error appeared to be minimal.

For TCRbeta CDR3 sequencing, genomic DNA was extracted from sorted cells using the QIAGEN DNeasy Blood and Tissue Kit. High-throughput TCRbeta CDR3 sequencing, including PCR amplification with bias correction and internal controls, was performed commercially through immunoSEQ. In the authors' own workflow: Unique productive TCRbeta sequences were defined by CDR3 nucleotide sequence where primers matched, and otherwise by CDR3 amino acid sequence together with Vbeta and Jbeta genes. To correct sorting error, sequences shared between sorted populations at a frequency ratio of 2:1 or less were removed; the rest were assigned to the higher population. Donor-reactive sequences were defined as at least 5-fold expanded in CFSE-low cells versus unstimulated cells, with frequency of at least 0.01% in CFSE-low cells. Jensen-Shannon divergence calculated on the top 100 TCRbeta sequences ranked by frequency was used to measure repertoire divergence. For any sample with multiple sequencing runs, sorting error was corrected in each run separately before the runs were pooled. Not all clones reach the TCRdb copy of this immuneACCESS table, which keeps in-frame sequences only. Checked studies attribute under half of the gap to unresolved V genes and leave the rest unexplained. V and J calls and clone size are copied from that table; D and trimming were computed from the DNA. In all, the sample holds some 50,000 clones, and approximately 89% of those were seen once. The biggest ten clones account for around 15% of the sample.

Notes on this clone: Its cognate antigen has yet to be identified. No much larger clone is present one base from it, and per-base qualities are unavailable.

Transplants used related donors with nonmyeloablative bone marrow transplantation; mixed chimerism was transient in the human trials. Unstimulated Tregs (CD4+CD25+CD127-), CD4+ non-Tregs (CD4+CD25-), CD4 and CD8 cells were FACS-sorted from thawed PBMCs. Patients were several combined kidney and bone marrow transplant recipients from the ITN036ST trial, and only these trial subjects had samples available. Healthy control blood was processed to PBMCs with a Ficoll density gradient and then cryopreserved, whereas patient PBMCs were collected both before and after transplant. Clipping removes 5 bases from V and 2 bases from J, with 5 as the unmatched junction base count. The CDR3 holds 14 amino acids from the cysteine to the phenylalanine. Only CDR3 DNA is held: 42 bases, read in frame from base 1. From a lookup of the germline V gene (reference sequence), CDR1 and CDR2 are SEHNR and FQNEAQ.

In this chain, TRBV7-9 is recombined with TRBJ2-7, with TRBD1 matching 8 junction bases. Sequenced here: CD8+ T cells from blood (PBMCs), sampled 12 months after the transplant. The clonotype was recovered from a human patient who received a combined kidney and bone marrow transplant. After a transplant, not all T cells may be the patient's own; some may come from the graft donor. The nucleotide sequence reads as follows: TGTGCCAGCAGCCTGGACAGGGTCCCCTACGAGCAGTACTTC. It encodes CASSLDRVPYEQYF.